The next 20 T cell receptor beta chains were all read from a single sample in a study of tumor-infiltrating lymphocytes in primary liver carcinoma. With a constant-region primer, TCR beta cDNA was made from 400 to 550 ng of total RNA. Three rounds of nested multiplex PCR with slightly modified ARM-PCR produced TCR beta libraries. The study ran its first two PCR rounds for 9 to 10 cycles each, using TRBV1-TRBV30 forward primers and a C-beta reverse primer. TCRdb processed the multiplex PCR reads anew with MiXCR; each CDR3 protein has one entry. Of hundreds of thousands of distinct CDR3 sequences in the sample, roughly two thirds were seen once. Alongside blood RNA obtained from unsorted whole blood, germline DNA was also extracted. Sequencing was done on a sample of peripheral blood. All receptors come from a man in his forties with primary liver carcinoma and hepatitis B virus infection.

This sequence joins TRBV5-1 and TRBJ2-2; D uncertain. Trimming shortened V by 5 bases and J by 6 bases, and 11 bases separated the two germline ends. CDR1 is SGHRS, CDR2 YFSETQ, per germline. The CDR3 spans 13 residues. The CDR3 protein is CASRSSESGELFF. In DNA form, the CDR3 reads TGCGCCAGCAGGTCCAGCGAGTCCGGGGAGCTGTTTTTT. The variable domain in full, with the rest retrieved from reference TRBV5-1 and TRBJ2-2, is KAGVTQTPRYLIKTRGQQVTLSCSPISGHRSVSWYQQTPGQGLQFLFEYFSETQRNKGNFPGRFSGRQFSNSRSEMNVSTLELGDSALYLCASRSSESGELFFGEGSRLTVL.

This chain uses TRBV10-3 with TRBJ2-6, with 7 bases identical to TRBD2. J was trimmed by 1 base and V by 3 bases; bases with no gene match: 6. CDR1 and CDR2 from the germline V gene are ENHRY and SYGVKD. The CDR3 loop spans 17 amino acids. CDR3 protein: CAISDVGGKSGANVLTF. In nucleotides, the CDR3 is TGTGCCATCAGTGACGTGGGAGGGAAATCTGGGGCCAACGTCCTGACTTTC.

Points on this clonotype: A read error may be the cause here, since a much bigger clone is one base away. J is TRBJ2-7 and V is TRBV4-1; D call uncertain. This CDR3 contains 14 residues. Germline V lookup: CDR1 MGHRA, CDR2 YSYEKL. CDR3 sequence reads: CASNQGLGSYEQYF. For the CDR3, the DNA is TGCGCCAGCAACCAAGGGCTAGGATCCTACGAGCAGTACTTC.

Here the CDR3 reads CASSLPGQGGREQYF. CDR3 in DNA: TGTGCCAGCAGTTTACCGGGACAGGGTGGACGCGAGCAGTACTTC. The chain recombines TRBV28 with TRBJ2-7; the match to TRBD1 covers 9 bases. After removal of 2 bases from V and 6 bases from J, the junction contained 8 bases not matched to a gene. The CDR3 is 15 residues long. From germline, CDR1 is MDHEN and CDR2 SYDVKM. Full variable domain (rest looked up from reference TRBV28 and TRBJ2-7): DVKVTQSSRYLVKRTGEKVFLECVQDMDHENMFWYRQDPGLGLRLIYFSYDVKMKEKGDIPEGYSVSREKKERFSLILESASTNQTSMYLCASSLPGQGGREQYFGPGTRLTVT.

Points on this clonotype: Since no conserved phenylalanine or tryptophan closes the CDR3, a read error is the likely cause. V usage is TRBV5-1 and J usage is TRBJ2-1; D gene ambiguous. The CDR3 runs to 15 residues. V was shortened by 2 bases and J by 5 bases, with 14 bases between the two germline ends. The germline CDR1 and CDR2 sequences are SGHRS and YFSETQ. DNA for the CDR3: TGCGCCAGCAGCTTCCCAGTGGGAAGGAACAATGAGCAGTTCCTC. It codes for CASSFPVGRNNEQFL.

Ten or more counts support this clonotype. V usage is TRBV4-3 and J usage is TRBJ2-5, with D unresolved. The ends were cut back, 1 base at V and 1 base at J, with 13 bases in the middle. The germline V gene has CDR1 LGHNA and CDR2 YSLEER. There are 16 residues in the CDR3. The CDR3 DNA reads TGCGCCAGCAGCCAAGGACCAAGGACGACCCAAGAGACCCAGTACTTC. It yields the protein CASSQGPRTTQETQYF.

Remarks on this clonotype: One end of the junction fails to match germline, which may point to a read error. The CDR3 loop is CASSKGMNTKAFF. In nucleotides, the CDR3 is TGTGCCAGCTCCAAGGGGATGAACACTAAAGCTTTCTTT. The gene calls are TRBV11-2 and TRBJ1-1; a weak D match, TRBD1 (5 bases). Germline V gene lookup returns CDR1 SGHAT and CDR2 FQNNGV. The CDR3 length is 13 residues.

The V gene is TRBV19, the J gene TRBJ2-5; 10 bases line up with TRBD2. This CDR3 region has 17 residues. J was trimmed by 3 bases and V by 8 bases; bases with no gene match: 15. Germline V gives CDR1 LNHDA, CDR2 SQIVND (reference sequence). The CDR3 nucleotides are TGTGCCAGTGGAATTCCGGGACTAGCGCCAAGGGAAGAGACCCAGTACTTC. Amino acids: CASGIPGLAPREETQYF.

Notes on this clonotype: One end of the junction does not line up with germline, which may come from a read error. This chain links TRBV5-1 with TRBJ2-3; D is perhaps TRBD1 (5 bases). CDR3 length equals 14 residues. Germline values: CDR1 SGHRS, CDR2 YFSETQ. CDR3 coding DNA: TGCGCCAGAAGCTTGGCGTCGACAGCAGATACGCAGTATTTT. Protein: CARSLASTADTQYF.

A word on this clonotype: The CDR3 does not close with the conserved phenylalanine or tryptophan, likely indicating a read error. The limits of the CDR3 on the DNA are not certain, so only TCRdb's listed CDR3 is given. The V call is TRBV29-1, the J call TRBJ2-7; the DNA was not compared with TRBD2, the D call given in the table. Per germline, CDR1 SQVTM and CDR2 ANQGSEA. The CDR3 spans 13 residues, counting both ends. The CDR3 region is CSVERQGRNEQYL.

A word on this clonotype: One end of the junction varies from germline; a read error may be responsible. The chain is built from TRBV11-2 and TRBJ2-5; unclear D gene. This CDR3 has 11 amino acids. CDR1 is SGHAT and CDR2 is FQNNGV in the germline V gene. CDR3 protein: CASGLEETQYF. The CDR3 DNA reads as TGTGCCAGCGGCTTAGAGGAGACCCAATACTTC.

The chain joins TRBV13 to TRBJ2-7; D is possibly TRBD1 (5 bases). Trimming stripped 8 bases from V and 4 bases from J, with 18 bases between. Germline-derived CDR1 and CDR2 are PRHDT and FYEKMQ (reference sequence). The CDR3 contains 14 residues. The DNA for the CDR3 is TGTGCCAGCTGCCGCCGAGACAGTTTGTACGAGCAGTACTTC. It is translated as CASCRRDSLYEQYF.

With respect to this clonotype: Being one base from a much bigger clone, this may be a read error. The chain combines TRBV10-3 with TRBJ2-5; unclear D gene. Germline V lookup: CDR1 ENHRY, CDR2 SYGVKD. The CDR3 runs to 15 residues. V was clipped by 3 bases and J by 5 bases, with 16 bases between them. Written as DNA, the CDR3 is TGTGCCATCAGTGACGATATAATTGGTGCGGAGACCCAGTACTTC. Amino acids: CAISDDIIGAETQYF.

Worth noting for this clonotype: The CDR3 does not close with the conserved phenylalanine or tryptophan, likely indicating a read error. The rearrangement joins TRBV11-2 to TRBJ1-1, with D perhaps TRBD1 (6 bases). Germline V gives CDR1 SGHAT, CDR2 FQNNGV. This CDR3 comprises 14 residues. Trimming removed 5 bases from V and 0 bases from J, with 10 bases in between. CDR3 loop: CASSPGQLNTEAFL. Here the CDR3 DNA reads TGTGCCAGCAGCCCGGGACAACTGAACACTGAAGCTTTCCTT.

This clonotype has a handful of counts. V gene TRBV5-4 combines with J gene TRBJ2-7, with D perhaps matching TRBD2 (6 bases). CDR3 length: 15 amino acids. Trimming removed 0 bases at V and 5 bases at J, with 15 bases between. The germline CDR1 and CDR2 sequences are SGHNT and YYREEE (reference sequence). CDR3: CASSLAVGGSDEQYF. The CDR3 DNA reads as TGTGCCAGCAGCTTGGCGGTGGGGGGAAGCGACGAGCAGTACTTC.

V usage is TRBV13 and J usage is TRBJ2-7; D ambiguous. CDR1 and CDR2 (germline): PRHDT, FYEKMQ (reference sequence). Trimming shortened V by 5 bases and J by 0 bases, and 8 bases separated the two germline ends. CDR3 size: 13 residues. This CDR3 reads CASSHLPSYEQYF. The CDR3 DNA is TGTGCCAGCAGCCACTTGCCCTCCTACGAGCAGTACTTC.

This clonotype was detected only once. A read error may produce the germline difference seen at one junction end. This sequence joins TRBV6-7 and TRBJ1-5, with TRBD1 identical over 7 bases. TRBV6-7 is an open reading frame whose function is uncertain. The CDR3 sequence is 15 residues long. CDR3 sequence: CVSRFRDRPQRPQHF. CDR3 coding DNA: TGTGTCAGCAGATTCCGGGACAGACCCCAGCGGCCCCAGCATTTT.

This clonotype occurred many times. The chain recombines TRBV29-1 with TRBJ2-5, with TRBD1 matching 8 bases. V lost 2 bases and J lost 5; bases outside the gene matches: 7. The CDR3 totals 14 residues. Germline assignment: CDR1 SQVTM and CDR2 ANQGSEA. The CDR3 region is CSVETPRGLETQYF. In DNA form, the CDR3 reads TGCAGCGTTGAAACCCCCAGGGGGCTTGAGACCCAGTACTTC.

As regards this clonotype: A read error may account for a junction end that differs from germline. The genes are TRBV4-1 and TRBJ2-3; 7 nucleotides agree with TRBD1. The germline CDR1 and CDR2 sequences are MGHRA and YSYEKL. CDR3 length: 15 amino acids. CDR3: CASSHPGTATVTQYF. Here the CDR3 DNA reads TGCGCCAGCAGCCACCCCGGGACAGCCACAGTTACGCAGTATTTC.

On this clonotype: This may be a read error: a much more frequent sequence differs by one nucleotide. The chain couples TRBV6-2 or TRBV6-3 to TRBJ2-7; D not certain. Trimming stripped 5 bases from V and 7 bases from J, with 15 bases between. This CDR3 has 13 residues. Germline V lookup: CDR1 MNHEY, CDR2 SVGEGT. This chain's CDR3 is CASSPFERNEQYF. For the CDR3, the DNA is TGTGCCAGCAGTCCGTTTGAAAGGAATGAGCAGTACTTC.